This TCR beta chain was sequenced for a study of blood T cell repertoires in COVID-19. Study summary: Sources were T cells, B-cell-depleted T cells, or PBMCs; the material itself was cDNA or gDNA.

Original analysis: Scientists estimated how many nucleated cells there were by amplifying reference gene primers. Sequencing was performed with immunoSEQ multiplex PCR; in TCRdb, only in-frame clones are kept and a portion is missing. V, J and clone size are taken as reported in that table, and D and trimming were inferred from the DNA itself. The sample yields some 110,000 clones, more than 80% seen once. This CDR3 has 11 amino acids. CDR1 is LGHNA and CDR2 is YNFKEQ in the germline V gene. The V gene lost 1 base and the J gene lost 8 bases, with 2 bases spanning the gap. This TCR was recovered from a woman older than 75 with COVID-19, enrolled during active disease. The sequencing sample was made of peripheral blood. V is TRBV4-2 and J is TRBJ1-4; no reliable D call. Here the CDR3 reads CASSQAEKLFF. The CDR3 coding sequence is TGTGCCAGCAGCCAAGCAGAAAAACTGTTTTTT.